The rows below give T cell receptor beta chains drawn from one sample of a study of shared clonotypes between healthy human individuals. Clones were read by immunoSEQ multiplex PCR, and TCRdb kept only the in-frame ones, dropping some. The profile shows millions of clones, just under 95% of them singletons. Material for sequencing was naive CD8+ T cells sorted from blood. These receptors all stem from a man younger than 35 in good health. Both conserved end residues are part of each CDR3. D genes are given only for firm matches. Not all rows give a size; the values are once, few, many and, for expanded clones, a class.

CASSNPRGDTEAFF	TGTGCCAGCAGTAACCCCAGGGGTGACACTGAAGCTTTCTTT	TRBV6-5	-	TRBJ1-1	-
CASSPFWGDWALHF	TGTGCCAGCAGCCCCTTCTGGGGAGATTGGGCCCTCCACTTT	TRBV5-5	-	TRBJ1-6	-
CASSYASNSPLHF	TGTGCCAGCAGTTACGCGTCGAATTCACCCCTCCACTTT	TRBV6-5	once	TRBJ1-6	-
CAISSGASNEKLFF	TGTGCCATCAGTTCCGGGGCCTCTAATGAAAAACTGTTTTTT	TRBV10-3	-	TRBJ1-4	-
CSVRTSSYEQYF	TGCAGCGTGAGGACCAGCTCCTACGAGCAGTACTTC	TRBV29-1	once	TRBJ2-7	-
CASSSGTANYGYTF	TGTGCCAGCAGTTCCGGGACAGCCAACTATGGCTACACCTTC	TRBV28	-	TRBJ1-2	TRBD1
CASSFTGSTEAFF	TGTGCCAGCAGCTTCACAGGGTCCACTGAAGCTTTCTTT	TRBV7-2	once	TRBJ1-1	-
CASRSSELQETQYF	TGTGCCAGCAGAAGTAGCGAGCTCCAAGAGACCCAGTACTTC	TRBV6-1	-	TRBJ2-5	-
CASSQGLGETQYF	TGCGCCAGCAGCCAAGGGCTGGGAGAGACCCAGTACTTC	TRBV4-1	-	TRBJ2-5	-
CASRVAGVGDTEAFF	TGTGCCAGTAGAGTGGCGGGGGTCGGGGACACTGAAGCTTTCTTT	TRBV19	-	TRBJ1-1	-
CASSRSGTGAYGYTF	TGCGCCAGCAGCCGGTCCGGGACAGGGGCCTATGGCTACACCTTC	TRBV4-1	-	TRBJ1-2	TRBD1
CASGFDPRTDYNEQFF	TGTGCTAGTGGTTTTGATCCCAGGACAGACTACAATGAGCAGTTCTTC	TRBV12-5	-	TRBJ2-1	-
CATSRVIYNEQFF	TGTGCCACCAGCAGGGTAATATACAATGAGCAGTTCTTC	TRBV15	-	TRBJ2-1	-
CASSQDAPWRESYEQYF	TGTGCCAGCAGCCAAGATGCCCCCTGGCGGGAGTCCTACGAGCAGTACTTC	TRBV14	-	TRBJ2-7	TRBD2
CASSKTGQGAAYEQYF	TGTGCCAGCAGCAAAACCGGACAGGGGGCGGCCTACGAGCAGTACTTC	TRBV5-6	once	TRBJ2-7	TRBD1
CASSRGDRPNTEAFF	TGTGCCAGTAGTAGGGGGGACAGGCCGAACACTGAAGCTTTCTTT	TRBV19	-	TRBJ1-1	TRBD1
CASSPRDTDNYGYTF	TGCGCCAGCAGCCCCCGGGACACCGATAACTATGGCTACACCTTC	TRBV4-3	-	TRBJ1-2	-
CASSAPRIVTNTGELFF	TGTGCCAGCAGCGCACCCAGGATCGTTACGAACACCGGGGAGCTGTTTTTT	TRBV9	-	TRBJ2-2	-
CASSPPGQAARGQYF	TGTGCCAGCAGTCCACCGGGACAGGCGGCGAGGGGTCAGTACTTC	TRBV28	-	TRBJ2-4	TRBD1
CSVEFVNRRYEQYF	TGCAGCGTTGAGTTTGTTAACAGACGATACGAGCAGTACTTC	TRBV29-1	-	TRBJ2-7	-
CASSLTGAGQPQHF	TGTGCCAGCAGTTTGACAGGGGCAGGTCAGCCCCAGCATTTT	TRBV27	few	TRBJ1-5	TRBD1
CSVERNEKLFF	TGCAGCGTGGAACGAAATGAAAAACTGTTTTTT	TRBV29-1	-	TRBJ1-4	-
CAISAQGDTEAFF	TGTGCCATCTCGGCACAGGGAGATACTGAAGCTTTCTTT	TRBV7-6	-	TRBJ1-1	-
CASSDSSSGGAETQYF	TGTGCCAGCAGTGACTCGTCTAGCGGGGGGGCCGAGACCCAGTACTTC	TRBV2	-	TRBJ2-5	TRBD2
CASRGIEGQRATNEKLFF	TGTGCCAGCAGGGGGATTGAGGGACAGAGGGCAACTAATGAAAAACTGTTTTTT	TRBV2	-	TRBJ1-4	TRBD1
CASSPFGGHIEQYF	TGTGCCAGCAGTCCCTTTGGGGGACATATCGAGCAGTACTTC	TRBV27	-	TRBJ2-7	-
CASSVEGGNEQYF	TGTGCCAGCAGCGTAGAGGGAGGGAACGAGCAGTACTTC	TRBV11-2	-	TRBJ2-7	TRBD2
CASSSAGVLYEQYF	TGTGCCAGCAGTTCAGCGGGAGTTCTCTACGAGCAGTACTTC	TRBV6-6	-	TRBJ2-7	TRBD2
CASSQGSSGRYEQYF	TGCGCCAGCAGCCAAGGAAGTAGCGGGAGGTACGAGCAGTACTTC	TRBV4-3	-	TRBJ2-7	TRBD2
CASSGDGFNTGELFF	TGTGCCAGCAGTGGGGATGGGTTTAACACCGGGGAGCTGTTTTTT	TRBV6-6	once	TRBJ2-2	-
CASSEGEGLNEQFF	TGTGCCAGCAGTGAGGGGGAGGGCCTCAATGAGCAGTTCTTC	TRBV2	once	TRBJ2-1	TRBD2
CASSLGVAYEQYF	TGTGCCAGCAGCTTAGGGGTGGCGTACGAGCAGTACTTC	TRBV7-8	-	TRBJ2-7	-
CASSLLGFGSYEQYF	TGTGCCAGCAGTTTATTAGGGTTTGGCTCCTACGAGCAGTACTTC	TRBV27	-	TRBJ2-7	-
CASSDGVREKLFF	TGTGCCAGCAGTGACGGCGTTAGGGAAAAACTGTTTTTT	TRBV2	-	TRBJ1-4	-
CASSFGTGVEQYF	TGTGCCAGCAGTTTTGGAACAGGGGTCGAGCAGTACTTC	TRBV27	-	TRBJ2-7	TRBD1
CASSQDPQGVAYEQYF	TGCGCCAGCAGCCAAGATCCCCAGGGGGTTGCCTACGAGCAGTACTTC	TRBV4-3	-	TRBJ2-7	TRBD1
CASSVQGVDYEKLFF	TGTGCCAGTAGCGTCCAGGGGGTAGACTACGAAAAACTGTTTTTT	TRBV19	-	TRBJ1-4	TRBD1
CASSYSSRANTEAFF	TGTGCCAGCAGTTACTCGAGTAGGGCGAACACTGAAGCTTTCTTT	TRBV6-5	-	TRBJ1-1	-
CASSPNLRGYEQYF	TGTGCCAGCAGCCCGAACCTCCGAGGCTACGAGCAGTACTTC	TRBV7-9	-	TRBJ2-7	-
CASSQEGGQGDYGYTF	TGCGCCAGCAGCCAAGAAGGCGGACAGGGCGATTATGGCTACACCTTC	TRBV4-1	-	TRBJ1-2	TRBD1
CASSYSGGTGELFF	TGTGCCAGCAGTTACTCAGGGGGCACCGGGGAGCTGTTTTTT	TRBV6-5	once	TRBJ2-2	-
CASSLGAGGPLIETQYF	TGTGCCAGCAGTTTAGGAGCGGGGGGGCCGTTGATTGAGACCCAGTACTTC	TRBV28	-	TRBJ2-5	TRBD2
CASFMNVRDFNTGELFF	TGTGCCAGCTTTATGAATGTTAGGGACTTCAACACCGGGGAGCTGTTTTTT	TRBV2	-	TRBJ2-2	-
CASSADPFGNEQFF	TGTGCCAGCAGCGCCGACCCCTTCGGCAATGAGCAGTTCTTC	TRBV6-5	-	TRBJ2-1	-
CASAPGATNEKLFF	TGTGCCAGCGCGCCTGGGGCAACTAATGAAAAACTGTTTTTT	TRBV13	-	TRBJ1-4	-
CASSVGQGERISSYNEQFF	TGTGCCAGCAGCGTAGGTCAGGGGGAGAGGATCAGCTCCTACAATGAGCAGTTCTTC	TRBV9	-	TRBJ2-1	TRBD1
CASSQTGLQATEAFF	TGCGCCAGCAGCCAAACGGGACTTCAAGCCACTGAAGCTTTCTTT	TRBV4-1	-	TRBJ1-1	-
CAISGAHSLQGGRETQYF	TGTGCCATCAGTGGCGCCCATAGTTTACAGGGAGGACGGGAGACCCAGTACTTC	TRBV10-3	-	TRBJ2-5	-
CASSIGSTNTEAFF	TGTGCCAGTAGTATAGGCAGCACGAACACTGAAGCTTTCTTT	TRBV19	-	TRBJ1-1	-
CASQDRINQPQHF	TGTGCCAGCCAGGACAGGATCAATCAGCCCCAGCATTTT	TRBV2	-	TRBJ1-5	TRBD1
CAWSVGVSYEQYF	TGTGCCTGGAGTGTAGGCGTCTCCTACGAGCAGTACTTC	TRBV30	-	TRBJ2-7	-
CASSHPGIETQYF	TGTGCCAGCAGTCATCCGGGGATAGAGACCCAGTACTTC	TRBV27	-	TRBJ2-5	-
CASSFSTGGSRGEAFF	TGTGCCAGCAGTTTTTCGACAGGGGGCTCAAGGGGTGAAGCTTTCTTT	TRBV27	once	TRBJ1-1	TRBD1
CATSRFPLDTVEQYF	TGTGCCACCAGCAGGTTCCCCCTAGATACGGTAGAGCAGTACTTC	TRBV15	-	TRBJ2-7	-
CASSLTPSYSNQPQHF	TGTGCCAGCTCACTAACACCATCTTATAGCAATCAGCCCCAGCATTTT	TRBV18	-	TRBJ1-5	-
CASSPWDSTDTQYF	TGTGCCAGCAGCCCCTGGGACTCCACAGATACGCAGTATTTT	TRBV9	-	TRBJ2-3	-
CASSLRTGVKSSYEQYF	TGCGCCAGCAGCTTGAGGACAGGGGTAAAATCGTCCTACGAGCAGTACTTC	TRBV5-1	-	TRBJ2-7	TRBD1
CASSPSGMARSPYEQYF	TGTGCCAGCTCACCATCGGGGATGGCGCGGAGCCCCTACGAGCAGTACTTC	TRBV18	-	TRBJ2-7	-
CSVGGGQGITGELFF	TGCAGCGTTGGAGGAGGACAGGGAATCACCGGGGAGCTGTTTTTT	TRBV29-1	-	TRBJ2-2	TRBD1